This T cell receptor (beta chain) was obtained from a study of T cell repertoires in cytomegalovirus infection. Germline CDR1 and CDR2: SEHNR and FQNEAQ (reference sequence). The CDR3 runs to 15 residues. The V and J ends lost 4 bases and 5 bases, in that order; junction bases with no gene match: 10. Of note for this clonotype: Its matching antigen is unknown.

TCRdb redid the calling of the reads with MiXCR, one entry per CDR3 protein. The data show fewer than 850,000 distinct CDR3 sequences, about 28% seen once. The material sequenced was cultured CD8+ T cells from PBMCs, taken from culture after CMV antigen stimulation. The rearrangement uses TRBV7-9 and TRBJ1-1; 7 nucleotides align to TRBD1. The TCR was taken from a human donor in good health (CMV status not recorded). Some clones in this sample may be carry-over from other donors' samples. The CDR3 protein is CASSSRDSRFTEAFF. The CDR3 nucleotides read TGTGCCAGCAGCTCCCGGGACAGCCGCTTTACTGAAGCTTTCTTT.